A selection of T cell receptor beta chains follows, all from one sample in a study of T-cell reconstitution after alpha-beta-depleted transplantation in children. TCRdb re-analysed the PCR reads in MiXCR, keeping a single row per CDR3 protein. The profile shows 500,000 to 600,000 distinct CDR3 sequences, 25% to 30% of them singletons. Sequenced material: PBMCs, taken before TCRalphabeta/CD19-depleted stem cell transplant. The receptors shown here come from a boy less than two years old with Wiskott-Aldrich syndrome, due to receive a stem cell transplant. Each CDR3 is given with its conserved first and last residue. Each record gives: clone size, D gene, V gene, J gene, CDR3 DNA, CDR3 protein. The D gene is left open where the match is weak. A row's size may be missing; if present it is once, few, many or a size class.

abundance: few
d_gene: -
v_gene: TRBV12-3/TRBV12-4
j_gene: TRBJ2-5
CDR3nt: TGTGCCAGCAGTTTAGCGACTTATCAAGAGACCCAGTACTTC
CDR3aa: CASSLATYQETQYF

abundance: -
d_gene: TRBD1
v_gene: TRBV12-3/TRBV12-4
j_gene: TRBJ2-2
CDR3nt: TGTGCCAGCAGTTTCATCCAGGGGGACGGGGAGCTGTTTTTT
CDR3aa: CASSFIQGDGELFF

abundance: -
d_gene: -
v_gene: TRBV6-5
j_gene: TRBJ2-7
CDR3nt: TGTGCCAGCGGGGAATCCTACGAGCAGTACTTC
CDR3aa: CASGESYEQYF

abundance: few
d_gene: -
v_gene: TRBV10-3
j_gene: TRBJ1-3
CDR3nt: TGTGCCATCAGTGAGTCGAACGGGTCTGGAAACACCATATATTTT
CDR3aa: CAISESNGSGNTIYF

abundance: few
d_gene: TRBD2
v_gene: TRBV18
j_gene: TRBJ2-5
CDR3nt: TGTGCCAGCTCACCACCGCAAGCGGGAGACCTAGAGACCCAGTACTTC
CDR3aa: CASSPPQAGDLETQYF

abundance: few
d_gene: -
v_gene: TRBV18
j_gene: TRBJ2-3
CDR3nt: TGTGCCAGCTCACTTATGGTCACAGATACGCAGTATTTT
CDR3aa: CASSLMVTDTQYF

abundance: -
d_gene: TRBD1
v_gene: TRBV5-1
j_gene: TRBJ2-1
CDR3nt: TGCGCCAGCAGCTTGGCACAGGGGGCGTTGAATGAGCAGTTCTTC
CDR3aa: CASSLAQGALNEQFF

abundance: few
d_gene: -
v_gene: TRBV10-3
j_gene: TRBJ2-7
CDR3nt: TGTGCCATCAGTTCTTCGACGGGTGGCGAGCAGTACTTC
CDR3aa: CAISSSTGGEQYF

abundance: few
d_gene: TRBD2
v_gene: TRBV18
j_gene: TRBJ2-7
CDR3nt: TGTGCCAGCTCAGCAGGGACTAGCGGGAGATCCTACGAGCAGTACTTC
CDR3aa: CASSAGTSGRSYEQYF

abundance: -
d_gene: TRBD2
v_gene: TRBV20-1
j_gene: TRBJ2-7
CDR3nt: TGCAGTGCCCCCCCGGGACTAGACGAGCAGTACTTC
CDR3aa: CSAPPGLDEQYF

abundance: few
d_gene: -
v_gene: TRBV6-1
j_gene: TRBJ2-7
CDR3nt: TGTGCCAGCAGTCCAAGCCTGGGGTCCTACGAGCAGTACTTC
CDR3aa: CASSPSLGSYEQYF

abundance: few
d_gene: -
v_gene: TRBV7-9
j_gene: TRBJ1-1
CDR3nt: TGTGCCAGCAGCTTAGTGGGTGGTGGAAGAGTGGACACTGAAGCTTTCTTT
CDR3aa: CASSLVGGGRVDTEAFF

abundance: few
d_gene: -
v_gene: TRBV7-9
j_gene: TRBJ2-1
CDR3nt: TGTGCCAGCAGCCAAAACAGGCCCCTCTACAATGAGCAGTTCTTC
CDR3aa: CASSQNRPLYNEQFF

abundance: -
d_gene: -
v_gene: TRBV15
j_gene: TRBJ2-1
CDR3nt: TGTGCCACCAGCAGATTCAATGAGCAGTTCTTC
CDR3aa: CATSRFNEQFF

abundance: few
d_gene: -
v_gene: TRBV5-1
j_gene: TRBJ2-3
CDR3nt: TGCGCCAGCAGCGCCGGGACTTACAAAAATACGCAGTATTTT
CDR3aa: CASSAGTYKNTQYF

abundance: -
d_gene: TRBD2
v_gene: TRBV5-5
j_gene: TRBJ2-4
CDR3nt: TGTGCCAGCAGCCCGGGACTAGTCAAAACCATTCAGTACTTC
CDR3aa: CASSPGLVKTIQYF

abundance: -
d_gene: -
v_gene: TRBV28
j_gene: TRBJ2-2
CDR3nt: TGTGCCAGCAGTTTTTTCCGCAGTTACAACACCGGGGAGCTGTTTTTT
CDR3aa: CASSFFRSYNTGELFF

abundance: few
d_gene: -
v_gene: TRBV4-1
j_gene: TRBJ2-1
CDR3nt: TGCGCCAGCAGCCAGGGGACTCCCCTCGCAGTCTTC
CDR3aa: CASSQGTPLAVF

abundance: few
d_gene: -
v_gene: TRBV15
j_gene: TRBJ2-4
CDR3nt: TGTGCCACCAGCAGAGACTTCTTGGCAGTCCACCAGTACTTC
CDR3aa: CATSRDFLAVHQYF

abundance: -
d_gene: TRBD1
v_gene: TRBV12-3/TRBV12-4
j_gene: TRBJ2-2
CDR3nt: TGTGCCAGCAAAACAGGGGGCCCAGACATATGGGAGCTGTTTTTT
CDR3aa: CASKTGGPDIWELFF

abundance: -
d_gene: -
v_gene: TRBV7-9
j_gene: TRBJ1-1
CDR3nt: TGTGCCAGCAGAACTCAAAACAAAATGAGGACGACTGAAGCTTTCTTT
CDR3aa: CASRTQNKMRTTEAFF

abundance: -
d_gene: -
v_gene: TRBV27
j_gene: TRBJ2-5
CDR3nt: TGTGCCAGCAGTACCTCGGACAGAGGGTCAGAGACCCAGTACTTC
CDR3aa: CASSTSDRGSETQYF

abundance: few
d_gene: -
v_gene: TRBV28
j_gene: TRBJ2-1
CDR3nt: TGTGCCAGCGGAGAGTCAAATGAGCAGTTCTTC
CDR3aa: CASGESNEQFF

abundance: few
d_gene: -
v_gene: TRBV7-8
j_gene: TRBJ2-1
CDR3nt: TGTGCCAGCAGCTTAGTTCGCAAGGAGCAGTTCTTC
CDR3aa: CASSLVRKEQFF

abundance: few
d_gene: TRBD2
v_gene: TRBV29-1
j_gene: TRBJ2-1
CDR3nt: TGCAGCGTTGAAAGGCCGATCGGACTAGCGGGTGTTGAGCAGTTCTTC
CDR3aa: CSVERPIGLAGVEQFF

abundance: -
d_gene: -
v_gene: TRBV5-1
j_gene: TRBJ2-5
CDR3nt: TGCGCCAGCAGCATCGGGGGACACGGCCAAGAGACCCAGTACTTC
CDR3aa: CASSIGGHGQETQYF

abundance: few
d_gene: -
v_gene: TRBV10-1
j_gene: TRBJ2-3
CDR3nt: TGCGCCAGCAGTGAGTCTGGTTTGGATACGCAGTATTTT
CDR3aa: CASSESGLDTQYF

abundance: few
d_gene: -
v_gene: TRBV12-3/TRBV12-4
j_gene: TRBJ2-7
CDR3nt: TGTGCCAGCAGTTTATCGCGGGTAAAAAACTACGAGCAGTACTTC
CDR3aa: CASSLSRVKNYEQYF

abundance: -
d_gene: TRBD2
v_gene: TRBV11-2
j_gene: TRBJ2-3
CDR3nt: TGTGCCAGCAGCTTTACTAGCGGGAGTGGAGATACGCAGTATTTT
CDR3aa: CASSFTSGSGDTQYF

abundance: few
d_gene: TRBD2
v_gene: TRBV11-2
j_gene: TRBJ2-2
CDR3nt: TGTGCCAGCAGCTTAACGGCTAGCGGAACCGGGGAGCTGTTTTTT
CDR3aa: CASSLTASGTGELFF

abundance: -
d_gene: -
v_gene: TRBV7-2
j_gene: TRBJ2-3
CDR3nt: TGTGCCAGCAGCTTAGAGCCCGGAGGGGGCACAGATACGCAGTATTTT
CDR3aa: CASSLEPGGGTDTQYF